The 25 T cell receptor beta chains below were found in one sample sequenced in a study of cytomegalovirus exposure and HLA in healthy donors listed by TCRdb under 2017. Library method: the immunoSEQ multiplex PCR assay. The multiplex PCR relied on a mix of 60 forward primers for TCR Vbeta segments and 13 reverse primers for TCR Jbeta segments. Here the immuneACCESS table is served through TCRdb, limited to in-frame sequences with V and J called. Missing clones are a known gap in these copies; in checked studies unresolved V genes cover under half, and the rest lacks a known reason. This sample comprises roughly 120,000 clones, more than 80% of them detected only once. The top ten constitute less than 3% of the sample. Sequencing used PBMCs. The receptors stem from a young man in good health and CMV-seronegative.

This clone was counted between two and nine times. The rearrangement uses TRBV27 and TRBJ1-4, with TRBD1 identical over 7 bases. Looked up from germline, CDR1 is MNHEY and CDR2 is SMNVEV (reference sequence). Trimming cost V 6 bases and J 8 bases; bases outside gene matches: 12. This CDR3 comprises 15 residues. In DNA, the CDR3 is TGTGCCAGCAGGCCCTCGACAGGGATTGGGGAAAAACTGTTTTTT. Amino acids: CASRPSTGIGEKLFF.

V usage is TRBV4-1 and J usage is TRBJ2-7; 12 nucleotides agree with TRBD2. The CDR3 consists of 15 residues. V lost 3 bases and J lost 4; bases outside the gene matches: 4. CDR1 and CDR2 (germline): MGHRA, YSYEKL. CDR3 DNA: TGCGCCAGCAGCCAGCTAGCGGGAGGGCCTTACGAGCAGTACTTC. As protein: CASSQLAGGPYEQYF.

In its sample, this clone was seen a few times. CDR3 sequence (DNA): TGCAGCGTTGGGTCTAGCGGTACCTACGAGCAGTACTTC. Its translation: CSVGSSGTYEQYF. The V call is TRBV29-1, the J call TRBJ2-7; 7 nucleotides align to TRBD2. The junction had 5 bases not matched to a gene; V was cut back by 4 bases and J by 2 bases. Per the germline V gene, CDR1 is SQVTM and CDR2 is ANQGSEA. CDR3 size: 13 residues.

CDR3 DNA: TGTGCCAGCAGTGAAAGCGGGACAGGACTCTACGAGCAGTACTTC. This codes for CASSESGTGLYEQYF. V usage is TRBV9 and J usage is TRBJ2-5; tentatively, D is TRBD1 (8 bases). The closer fit of TRBJ2-7 to the DNA end suggests the J call may be wrong. The CDR3 contains 15 residues. Germline CDR1 is SGDLS and CDR2 is YYNGEE.

The rearrangement uses TRBV28 and TRBJ2-5; TRBD2 agrees at 14 bases. CDR1 and CDR2 from the germline V gene are MDHEN and SYDVKM. The V gene end was trimmed by 3 bases and the J gene end by 2 bases; junction bases not matched to a gene: 5. This CDR3 has 17 residues. CDR3 DNA: TGTGCCAGCAGTTTGGGGGGGACTAGCGGGAGTCAAGAGACCCAGTACTTC. It codes for CASSLGGTSGSQETQYF.

CDR3: CASSPGTGALETQYF. CDR3 coding DNA: TGCGCCAGCAGCCCTGGGACAGGGGCTTTAGAGACCCAGTACTTC. The rearrangement joins TRBV5-1 to TRBJ2-5, with TRBD1 identical over 10 bases. V lost 4 bases and J lost 4; bases outside the gene matches: 7. The CDR3 extends over 15 amino acids. Germline V lookup: CDR1 SGHRS, CDR2 YFSETQ.

This clone was seen just once. This chain uses TRBV25-1 with TRBJ1-2, with D perhaps matching TRBD1 (5 bases). V lost 3 bases and J 8 bases, leaving 7 bases between the germline ends. Germline CDR1 and CDR2: MGHDK and SYGVNS. CDR3 size: 11 residues. The DNA of the CDR3 is TGTGCCAGCAGTGACGACAGAGGCTACACCTTC. Encoded protein: CASSDDRGYTF.

The gene calls are TRBV28 and TRBJ1-5; TRBD1 agrees at 7 bases. The CDR3 is 14 amino acids. V was clipped by 6 bases and J by 3 bases; unmatched bases: 5. Germline lookup yields CDR1 MDHEN and CDR2 SYDVKM. CDR3 loop: CASSLDRPNQPQHF. As DNA, the CDR3 is TGTGCCAGCAGCTTGGACAGGCCCAATCAGCCCCAGCATTTT.

V is TRBV19 and J is TRBJ1-1; 7 nucleotides agree with TRBD1. CDR3 length: 13 residues. CDR1 is LNHDA and CDR2 is SQIVND in the germline V gene (reference sequence). Trimming at V came to 5 bases and at J to 4 bases, leaving 4 bases not matched to a gene. The CDR3 nucleotides are TGTGCCAGTAGTGTCGACAGGGCCACTGAAGCTTTCTTT. Translated: CASSVDRATEAFF.

Only a few counts were recorded for this clone. The rearrangement uses TRBV19 and TRBJ2-2; TRBD2 aligns across 14 bases. This CDR3 contains 16 residues. With 7 bases clipped from V and 7 bases from J, the junction kept 8 bases outside the gene matches. Per germline, CDR1 LNHDA and CDR2 SQIVND (reference sequence). CDR3 DNA sequence: TGTGCCAGTAAACCGGGACTAGCGGGAGAAAACGGGGAGCTGTTTTTT. Protein product: CASKPGLAGENGELFF.

This sequence joins TRBV30 and TRBJ2-7; TRBD1 might be the D (6 bases). Trimming left V 3 bases short and J 5 bases short, with 11 bases between. The CDR3 sequence is 12 residues long. Looked up from germline, CDR1 is GTSNPN and CDR2 is SVGIG (reference sequence). Here the CDR3 reads CAWRQGFHEQYF. Written as DNA, the CDR3 is TGTGCCTGGAGGCAGGGGTTCCACGAGCAGTACTTC. Together with reference TRBV30 and TRBJ2-7, the CDR3 gives the full variable domain: SQTIHQWPATLVQPVGSPLSLECTVEGTSNPNLYWYRQAAGRGLQLLFYSVGIGQISSEVPQNLSASRPQDRQFILSSKKLLLSDSGFYLCAWRQGFHEQYFGPGTRLTVT.

This chain connects TRBV19 to TRBJ2-7, with TRBD1 matching 8 bases. The CDR3 contains 14 residues. The J segment lost 3 bases and the V segment lost 1 base, leaving 2 bases of the junction unmatched. CDR1 is LNHDA and CDR2 is SQIVND in the germline V gene (reference sequence). CDR3 DNA sequence: TGTGCCAGTAGTATAGCAACAGGGGGCTACGAGCAGTACTTC. Protein sequence: CASSIATGGYEQYF. Looking up the rest from reference TRBV19 and TRBJ2-7 gives the full variable domain: DGGITQSPKYLFRKEGQNVTLSCEQNLNHDAMYWYRQDPGQGLRLIYYSQIVNDFQKGDIAEGYSVSREKKESFPLTVTSAQKNPTAFYLCASSIATGGYEQYFGPGTRLTVT.

In this sample, this clone turned up many times. The rearrangement links TRBV19 to TRBJ1-5; D is unclear. Deletions cut 8 bases from V and 2 bases from J, with 10 bases between. Germline values: CDR1 LNHDA, CDR2 SQIVND (reference sequence). This CDR3 comprises 13 residues. The CDR3 sequence: CASERGGNQPQHF. The CDR3 DNA sequence: TGTGCCAGTGAGCGGGGTGGCAATCAGCCCCAGCATTTT.

This chain uses TRBV9 with TRBJ1-3; D uncertain. Trimming pared 0 bases from V and 5 bases from J, leaving 15 bases between. The germline V gene has CDR1 SGDLS and CDR2 YYNGEE. The CDR3 totals 16 residues. In nucleotides, the CDR3 is TGTGCCAGCAGCGTAGAGGTGGGTAGGAGAAGAAACACCATATATTTT. Its translation: CASSVEVGRRRNTIYF.

The chain recombines TRBV7-3 with TRBJ2-3; maybe TRBD1 (5 bases). Germline CDR1 reads SGHTA; CDR2 reads FQGTGA. Trimming removed 1 base at V and 4 bases at J, with 12 bases between. The CDR3 runs 15 residues. The CDR3, as DNA: TGTGCCAGCAGCTTAATGTCCAGGGCCCCAGATACGCAGTATTTT. Translating it yields CASSLMSRAPDTQYF.

The chain recombines TRBV7-2 with TRBJ1-1; weak D call: TRBD1 (6 bases). The germline V and J ends were trimmed by 2 bases and 10 bases, with 11 bases remaining between them. Germline V gene sequence: CDR1 SGHTA, CDR2 FQGNSA. The CDR3 length is 12 residues. The CDR3 nucleotides are TGTGCCAGCAGCTTAATGCGACAGGTAGCTTTCTTT. Amino acids: CASSLMRQVAFF. Supplemented by reference TRBV7-2 and TRBJ1-1, the full variable domain reads GAGVSQSPSNKVTEKGKDVELRCDPISGHTALYWYRQSLGQGLEFLIYFQGNSAPDKSGLPSDRFSAERTGGSVSTLTIQRTQQEDSAVYLCASSLMRQVAFFGQGTRLTVV.

The V gene is TRBV28, the J gene TRBJ2-7; 9 bases align to TRBD2. Unmatched junction bases numbered 2, after V lost 2 bases and J lost 0 bases. From germline, CDR1 is MDHEN and CDR2 SYDVKM. The CDR3 totals 15 residues. CDR3 amino acids: CASSLIAGASYEQYF. The CDR3 DNA reads TGTGCCAGCAGTTTAATAGCGGGAGCCTCCTACGAGCAGTACTTC.

The chain recombines TRBV5-1 with TRBJ1-1, with 8 bases identical to TRBD1. This CDR3 has 15 residues. J gave up 4 bases and V 7 bases, and 12 bases lay outside the gene matches. Looked up from germline, CDR1 is SGHRS and CDR2 is YFSETQ. The CDR3: CASSRSGGSGTEAFF. The CDR3 DNA sequence: TGCGCCAGCTCTCGGTCAGGGGGCTCTGGCACTGAAGCTTTCTTT.

In this sample, this clone turned up once. The genes are TRBV4-1 and TRBJ1-5; 8 bases fit TRBD1. CDR3 length: 17 residues. V was clipped by 2 bases and J by 5 bases; unmatched bases: 11. Germline V CDR1 and CDR2: MGHRA, YSYEKL. CDR3 sequence (DNA): TGCGCCAGCAGCCAACCGATAGGGACAGGCCCTTATCAGCCCCAGCATTTT. It translates to CASSQPIGTGPYQPQHF.

This chain uses TRBV25-1 with TRBJ1-5, with TRBD1 matching over 8 bases. The CDR3 loop spans 16 amino acids. With V trimmed by 4 bases and J by 2 bases, 7 bases remained unmatched. Germline V gives CDR1 MGHDK, CDR2 SYGVNS. CDR3 region: CASSVSRGHGNQPQHF. Here the CDR3 DNA reads TGTGCCAGCAGTGTGAGCAGGGGGCATGGCAATCAGCCCCAGCATTTT.

This rearrangement joins TRBV7-2 to TRBJ2-7; D perhaps matches TRBD2 (7 bases). Germline CDR1 and CDR2: SGHTA and FQGNSA. The CDR3 is 17 residues long. V was clipped by 3 bases and J by 3 bases, with 21 bases between them. The CDR3: CASSFAWGGTLIYEQYF. Here the CDR3 DNA reads TGTGCCAGCAGCTTCGCGTGGGGGGGCACCCTAATCTACGAGCAGTACTTC.

This sequence joins TRBV27 and TRBJ2-1; 11 bases line up with TRBD2. Per germline, CDR1 MNHEY and CDR2 SMNVEV (reference sequence). The V segment lost 3 bases and the J segment 8 bases; nucleotides outside the gene matches: 6. The CDR3 spans 15 residues. CDR3 region: CASSFSGRGVDEQFF. Here the CDR3 DNA reads TGTGCCAGCAGTTTTAGCGGGAGGGGGGTTGATGAGCAGTTCTTC.

Only a few counts were recorded for this clone. The CDR3, as DNA: TGTGCCAGCTCGGGCGAAACGGGAGGGCCGTCCGAGCAGTACTTC. Its translation: CASSGETGGPSEQYF. The chain links TRBV18 to TRBJ2-7, with TRBD2 matching 8 bases. CDR1 is KGHSH and CDR2 is LQKENI in the germline V gene. This CDR3 contains 15 residues. With V trimmed by 6 bases and J by 6 bases, 13 bases remained unmatched. The whole variable domain, filled in from reference TRBV18 and TRBJ2-7, reads NAGVMQNPRHLVRRRGQEARLRCSPMKGHSHVYWYRQLPEEGLKFMVYLQKENIIDESGMPKERFSAEFPKEGPSILRIQQVVRGDSAAYFCASSGETGGPSEQYFGPGTRLTVT.

This clone has only one observation. The V gene is TRBV9, the J gene TRBJ2-7; 9 positions match TRBD2. There are 15 residues in the CDR3. CDR1 and CDR2 (germline): SGDLS, YYNGEE. The V and J ends lost 0 bases and 5 bases, in that order; junction bases with no gene match: 6. CDR3 amino acids: CASSVVASGNHEQYF. In DNA form, the CDR3 reads TGTGCCAGCAGCGTAGTTGCTAGCGGGAACCACGAGCAGTACTTC.

CDR3 sequence (DNA): TGTGCCAGCAGCTTTAGTAGACAGGGGCGGAAAGAGACCCAGTACTTC. Translated, it gives CASSFSRQGRKETQYF. This chain joins TRBV7-8 and TRBJ2-5; 8 bases match TRBD1. The germline CDR1 and CDR2 sequences are SGHVS and FQNEAQ. The CDR3 runs 16 residues. Losses at the gene ends were 3 bases for V and 3 bases for J; bases not matched to a gene: 9.